The table lists the clone carrying this T cell receptor beta chain with a few counts. Its antigen remains unidentified. The germline V gene encodes CDR1 MNHEY and CDR2 SVGEGT. The CDR3 sequence is 14 residues long. Trimming shortened V by 5 bases and J by 2 bases, and 12 bases separated the two germline ends. Peripheral blood, ten milliliters per donor, was collected. The data are from a study of blood T cells in healthy people across ages. Findings and caveats of the study: One million T cells yielded diversity estimates that were considered underestimates.

With a J-beta primer mix and a sample-barcoded 5' primer, a second PCR ran about 6 to 11 cycles. From the 5' RACE reads, TCRdb called clonotypes with MiXCR, one entry per CDR3 protein. The profile shows 1.5 million to 2 million distinct CDR3 sequences, around half of them singletons. V and J are TRBV6-2 or TRBV6-3 and TRBJ2-5; D perhaps matches TRBD1 (6 bases). This TCR came from a woman aged 40-49 years in good health. Specimen: blood. This chain's CDR3 is CASSKQGKQETQYF. In nucleotides, the CDR3 is TGTGCCAGCAGTAAACAGGGAAAGCAAGAGACCCAGTACTTC.